This T cell receptor beta chain is drawn from a study of regulatory T cells in long-lasting Graves disease (dated by TCRdb to about 2021). Study-wide context: Patients with newly diagnosed Graves' disease had been on antithyroid drugs for under 3 months. The study was conducted in China and was registered as a clinical trial. A total of roughly 35 samples were covered by TCR sequencing, comprising approximately 13 persistent and roughly 20 newly diagnosed Graves' disease patients. Peripheral blood TCR sequencing and RNA sequencing compared persistent Graves' disease patients with newly diagnosed Graves' disease patients. Study-wide findings and limitations: Preferential use of TRBV28, TRBJ1-2 and TRBJ2-5 was observed in persistent disease, whereas TRBV20-1 and TRBJ2-1 were favored in newly diagnosed disease. Sequencing and analysis were limited to the TCR beta chain. Persistent patients shared more public clonotypes among themselves (around 2,500) than newly diagnosed patients did (about 970). Compared with newly diagnosed patients, patients with persistent Graves' disease had lower TCR Shannon entropy and fewer highly expanded clones, which suggests clonal expansion. The authors noted that the small sample size was a limitation that may lower accuracy. The study examined only peripheral blood because the primary lesion, thyroid tissue, could not be accessed.

The sample's time point label, in plain terms: newly diagnosed GD, antithyroid drugs for less than 3 months. For both TCR sequencing and RNA sequencing, RNA was extracted from PBMCs in TRIzol. Graves' disease was diagnosed according to American Thyroid Association guidelines. Patients were recruited from an endocrinology department in Xi'an, China. Each patient gave about 10 milliliters of peripheral blood, collected in an EDTA anticoagulant tube. Ficoll Paque Plus density gradient separation was used to isolate PBMCs, and no additional T cell sorting was done. An Agilent 2100 Bioanalyzer and agarose gel were used to check RNA quality, and a NanoDrop 2000 was used to measure RNA concentration. The V end gives up 8 bases and the J end 7 bases, leaving 4 bases in the junction not matched to a gene. CDR1 SNHLY and CDR2 FYNNEI are derived from the germline V gene. The CDR3, from cysteine to phenylalanine, totals 13 residues. The entry retains the CDR3 DNA only, 39 bases that are in frame from base 1.

Libraries were prepared through multiplex PCR. TCRdb records Illumina HiSeq 4000 as the sequencer. iRepertoire HTBI primers and Arm-PCR amplification of CDR3 regions were used to construct TCR beta libraries. PCR products were gel purified before sequencing. From the authors' description of their analysis: Across samples, 60 to 70 TRBV and over 11 TRBJ segments were identified and used for gene usage analysis of CDR3 amino acid clonotypes. COPE and FqMerger were used to merge filtered high-quality paired reads into contigs. BLAST was used to align contigs to IMGT TRBV, TRBD and TRBJ reference genes, and CDR3 was defined according to IMGT. Any clonotype with a frequency above 0.1% was counted as a highly expanded clone. Shannon entropy served as the measure of repertoire diversity, while the Gini coefficient captured V-J evenness. A clonotype was considered public if more than one individual shared it. Using fastp trimming at Q25 and MiXCR clonotype assembly, TCRdb reanalyzed the public sequencing data and kept in-frame beta chains. Entries are consolidated by CDR3 protein sequence, retaining the most common genes and DNA. The V and J calls come from TCRdb's annotation, not from the publication. The sample table shows approximately 460,000 distinct CDR3 sequences, and roughly 15% are seen once. The top ten hold roughly 10% of the sample.

On this clonotype itself: Its binding antigen is unknown. Base qualities are not at hand, and no much larger clone is one base apart.

This same sample was also part of a study on T cells in Graves' hyperthyroidism and ophthalmopathy. From that second study: A patient counted as having stable Graves' hyperthyroidism if no progression to ophthalmopathy occurred over 18 months of follow-up. The hyperthyroidism patients were between 18 and 65 years old and newly diagnosed, with a disease duration of less than 2 months. Exclusion was applied to patients with uncontrolled infections, other autoimmune diseases, pregnancy or lactation. Diagnoses were based on clinical symptoms, serum thyroxine and TRAb, thyroid ultrasound and orbital computed tomography. For the first round of RT-PCR on the TCR CDR3, the HTBI primer set was used together with the Qiagen OneStep RT-PCR kit. Most expanded thyroid clonotypes (frequency above 0.001) were also found in blood, which suggests that blood repertoires may mirror thyroid immune responses. A model built on a 13 V-J signature distinguished ophthalmopathy from stable hyperthyroidism, reaching approximately 89% sensitivity and around 81% specificity in cross-validation and 80%/75% in testing. During validation, the model predicted progression to ophthalmopathy a median of around 6 months ahead of onset, with more than 60% sensitivity and 72% to 80% specificity. To identify TCR V-J signatures that set the groups apart, the researchers used a discovery cohort of 100 patients, made up of under 45 with Graves' ophthalmopathy and some 60 with stable Graves' hyperthyroidism. An independent validation cohort of about 20 hyperthyroidism patients and about 15 patients who later progressed to ophthalmopathy tested prospective prediction of ophthalmopathy. For training and testing, the 100 or so patients in the discovery cohort were randomly divided in a 7:3 ratio. In addition, the study compared T-cell repertoires in thyroid tissue and in blood from roughly 6 Graves' hyperthyroidism patients. After sampling, hyperthyroidism patients received methimazole starting at 30 mg daily, and ophthalmopathy patients received high-dose intravenous methylprednisolone. Libraries were constructed in a second round of multiplex PCR, after which size selection and purification were carried out. Sequencing of the libraries was done on an Illumina HiSeq2000 using paired-end 100 bp reads. Raw data were processed with SOAPnuke, discarding reads with adapters, uncalled bases, mean Phred below 15, or no exact constant-primer or identifier match. COPE v1.2.5 was used to merge the high-quality paired reads, and each unique nucleotide sequence was defined as a clonotype. MiTCR v1.1 was used to align clonotypes to the IMGT TRBV, TRBD and TRBJ reference segments. The analysis was restricted to V-J combinations with a frequency above 0.0001, which together covered roughly 99% of the repertoires. A TCS score was defined as the ratio between F50 (clonal expansion) and ExV (chaos), using BLOSUM62-based TCRdist between CDR3 peptides within each V-J. Welch's t-statistics and random forest reduced several hundred V-J features to 10 to 15, which were used in a naive Bayes classifier (R e1071). Sample size was not statistically predetermined, and blinding of investigators to group allocation was not performed. According to the paper, TCR Vbeta CDR3 sequencing was carried out on approximately 140 peripheral blood samples, which came from approximately 43 ophthalmopathy, around 75 hyperthyroidism and roughly 17 progressor patients.

The source material was peripheral blood mononuclear cells (PBMCs), sampled at new diagnosis, from a patient treated with antithyroid drugs. The receptor chain draws on TRBV2 and TRBJ1-4, and 10 bases in between align with TRBD1. This TCR came from a woman aged 30 to 39 with Graves disease. Donor details come from another sample of the same person, matched by shared clones. In nucleotides, the sequence is TGTGCCAGCGGGGACAGGGGTGGTGAAAAACTGTTTTTT. This gives the protein CASGDRGGEKLFF.